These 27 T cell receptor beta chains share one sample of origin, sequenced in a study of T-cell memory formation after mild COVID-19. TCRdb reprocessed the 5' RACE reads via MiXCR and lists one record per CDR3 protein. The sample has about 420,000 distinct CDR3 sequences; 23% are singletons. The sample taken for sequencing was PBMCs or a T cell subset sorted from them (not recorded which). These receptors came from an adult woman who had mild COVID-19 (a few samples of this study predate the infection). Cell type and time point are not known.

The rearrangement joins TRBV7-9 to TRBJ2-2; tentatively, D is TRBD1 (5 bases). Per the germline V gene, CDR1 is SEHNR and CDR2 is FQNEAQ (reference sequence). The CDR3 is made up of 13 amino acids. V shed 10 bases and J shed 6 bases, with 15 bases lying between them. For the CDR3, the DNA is TGTGCCACCACCGACAGTATTGCCGGGGAGCTGTTTTTT. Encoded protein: CATTDSIAGELFF.

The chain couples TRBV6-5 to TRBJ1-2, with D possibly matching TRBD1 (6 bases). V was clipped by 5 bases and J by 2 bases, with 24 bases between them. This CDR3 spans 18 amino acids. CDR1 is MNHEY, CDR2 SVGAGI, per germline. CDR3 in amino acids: CASSERGGTGPINYGYTF. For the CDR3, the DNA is TGTGCCAGCAGTGAGAGGGGGGGCACAGGCCCCATCAACTATGGCTACACCTTC.

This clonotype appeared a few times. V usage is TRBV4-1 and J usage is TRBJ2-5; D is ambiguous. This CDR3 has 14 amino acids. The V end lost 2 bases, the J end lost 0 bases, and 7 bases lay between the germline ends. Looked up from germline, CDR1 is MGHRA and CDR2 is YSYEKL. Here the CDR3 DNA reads TGCGCCAGCAGCCAACCCAGTAACCAAGAGACCCAGTACTTC. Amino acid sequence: CASSQPSNQETQYF.

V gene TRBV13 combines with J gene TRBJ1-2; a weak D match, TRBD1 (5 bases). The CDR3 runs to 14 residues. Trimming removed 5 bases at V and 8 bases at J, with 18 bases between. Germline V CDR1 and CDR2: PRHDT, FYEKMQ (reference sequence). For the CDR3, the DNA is TGTGCCAGCAGCCCCGCCCGGGGACGGGTAGGCTACACCTTC. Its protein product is CASSPARGRVGYTF.

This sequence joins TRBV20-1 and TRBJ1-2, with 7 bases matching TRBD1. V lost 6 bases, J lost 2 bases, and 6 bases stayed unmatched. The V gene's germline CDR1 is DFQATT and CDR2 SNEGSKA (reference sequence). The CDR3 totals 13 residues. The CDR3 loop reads CSALTGTNYGYTF. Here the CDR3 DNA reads TGCAGTGCGTTGACAGGGACCAACTATGGCTACACCTTC.

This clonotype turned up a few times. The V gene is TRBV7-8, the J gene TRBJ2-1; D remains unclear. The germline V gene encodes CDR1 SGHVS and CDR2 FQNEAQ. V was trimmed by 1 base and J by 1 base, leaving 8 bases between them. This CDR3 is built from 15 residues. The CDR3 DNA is TGTGCCAGCAGCTTAGTCGTGCTATCCTACAATGAGCAGTTCTTC. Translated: CASSLVVLSYNEQFF.

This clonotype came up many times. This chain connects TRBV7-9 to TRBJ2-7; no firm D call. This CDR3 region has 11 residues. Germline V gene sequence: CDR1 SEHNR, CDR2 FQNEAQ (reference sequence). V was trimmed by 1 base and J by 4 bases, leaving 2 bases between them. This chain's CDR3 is CASSLVYEQYF. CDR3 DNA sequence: TGTGCCAGCAGCTTAGTTTACGAGCAGTACTTC.

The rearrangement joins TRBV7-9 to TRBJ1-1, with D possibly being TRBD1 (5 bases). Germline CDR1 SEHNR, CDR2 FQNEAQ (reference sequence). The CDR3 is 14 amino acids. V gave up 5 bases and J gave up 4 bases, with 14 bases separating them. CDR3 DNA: TGTGCCAGCAGCCGGCGGGGGTCTGTCACTGAAGCTTTCTTT. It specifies CASSRRGSVTEAFF. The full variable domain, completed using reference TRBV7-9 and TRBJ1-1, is DTGVSQNPRHKITKRGQNVTFRCDPISEHNRLYWYRQTLGQGPEFLTYFQNEAQLEKSRLLSDRFSAERPKGSFSTLEIQRTEQGDSAMYLCASSRRGSVTEAFFGQGTRLTVV.

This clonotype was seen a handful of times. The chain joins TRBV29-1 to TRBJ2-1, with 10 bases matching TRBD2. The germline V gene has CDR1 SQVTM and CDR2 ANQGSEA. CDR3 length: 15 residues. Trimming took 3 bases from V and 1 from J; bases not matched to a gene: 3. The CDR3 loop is CSVDTGLASYNEQFF. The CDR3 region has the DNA TGCAGCGTTGATACGGGACTAGCGTCCTACAATGAGCAGTTCTTC.

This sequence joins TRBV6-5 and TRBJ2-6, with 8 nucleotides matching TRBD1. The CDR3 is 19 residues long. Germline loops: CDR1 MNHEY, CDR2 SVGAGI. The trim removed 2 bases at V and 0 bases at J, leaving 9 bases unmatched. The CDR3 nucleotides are TGTGCCAGCAGTTACACCCGGACAGGGCCGCGCTCTGGGGCCAACGTCCTGACTTTC. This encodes CASSYTRTGPRSGANVLTF.

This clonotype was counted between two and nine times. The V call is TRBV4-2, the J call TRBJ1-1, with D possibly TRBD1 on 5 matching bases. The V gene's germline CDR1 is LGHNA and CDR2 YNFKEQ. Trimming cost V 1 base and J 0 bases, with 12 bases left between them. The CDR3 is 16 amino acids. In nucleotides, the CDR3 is TGTGCCAGCAGCCAAGGGCGAGGACAAATGAACACTGAAGCTTTCTTT. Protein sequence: CASSQGRGQMNTEAFF.

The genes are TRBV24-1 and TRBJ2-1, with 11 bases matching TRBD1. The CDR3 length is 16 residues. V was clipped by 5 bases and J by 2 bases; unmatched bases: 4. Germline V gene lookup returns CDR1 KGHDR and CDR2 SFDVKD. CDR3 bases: TGTGCCACCAGTGCCACGGGACAGGGGGCCTACAATGAGCAGTTCTTC. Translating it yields CATSATGQGAYNEQFF.

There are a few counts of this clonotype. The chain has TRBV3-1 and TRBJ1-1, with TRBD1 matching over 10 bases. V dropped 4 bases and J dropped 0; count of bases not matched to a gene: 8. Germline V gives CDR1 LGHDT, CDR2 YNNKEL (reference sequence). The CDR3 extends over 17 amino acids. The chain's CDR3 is CASSPRQGARMNTEAFF. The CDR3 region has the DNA TGTGCCAGCAGCCCACGACAGGGGGCACGCATGAACACTGAAGCTTTCTTT.

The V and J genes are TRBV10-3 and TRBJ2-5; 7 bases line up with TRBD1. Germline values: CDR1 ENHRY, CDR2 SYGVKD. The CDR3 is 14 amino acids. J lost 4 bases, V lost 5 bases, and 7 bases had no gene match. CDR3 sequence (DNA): TGTGCCATCAGTCGACAGGGTGACGGAGAGACCCAGTACTTC. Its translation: CAISRQGDGETQYF.

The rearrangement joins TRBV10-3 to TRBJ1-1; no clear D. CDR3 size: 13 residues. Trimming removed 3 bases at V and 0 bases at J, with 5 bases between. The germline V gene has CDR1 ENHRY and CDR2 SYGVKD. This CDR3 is CAISEQLNTEAFF. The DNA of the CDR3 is TGTGCCATCAGTGAACAGCTGAACACTGAAGCTTTCTTT.

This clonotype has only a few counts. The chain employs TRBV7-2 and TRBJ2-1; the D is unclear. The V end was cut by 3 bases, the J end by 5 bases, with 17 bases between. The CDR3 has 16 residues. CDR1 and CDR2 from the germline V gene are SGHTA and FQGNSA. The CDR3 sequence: CASSLETKRFDNEQFF. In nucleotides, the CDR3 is TGTGCCAGCAGCTTGGAAACCAAGCGCTTCGACAATGAGCAGTTCTTC.

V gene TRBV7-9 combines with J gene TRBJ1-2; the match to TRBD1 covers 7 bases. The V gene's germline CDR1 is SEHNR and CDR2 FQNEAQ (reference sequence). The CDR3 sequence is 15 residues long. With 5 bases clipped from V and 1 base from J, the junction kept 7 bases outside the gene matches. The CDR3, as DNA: TGTGCCAGCAGCCCTGCGACAGGGCTTAACTATGGCTACACCTTC. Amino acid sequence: CASSPATGLNYGYTF.

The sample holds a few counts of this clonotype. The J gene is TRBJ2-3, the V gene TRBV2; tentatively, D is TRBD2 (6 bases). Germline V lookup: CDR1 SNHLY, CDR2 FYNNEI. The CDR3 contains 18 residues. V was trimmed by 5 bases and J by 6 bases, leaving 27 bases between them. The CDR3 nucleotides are TGTGCCAGCAGTCGTGGAGGGACCGGAGGGTCCGTAAGGGATACGCAGTATTTT. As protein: CASSRGGTGGSVRDTQYF.

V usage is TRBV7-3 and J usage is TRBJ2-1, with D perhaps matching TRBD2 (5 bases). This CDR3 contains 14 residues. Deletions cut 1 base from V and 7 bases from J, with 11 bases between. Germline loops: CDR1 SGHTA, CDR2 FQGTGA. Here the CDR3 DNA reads TGTGCCAGCAGCTTAAGCCCTAGCTTGAATGAGCAGTTCTTC. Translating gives CASSLSPSLNEQFF.

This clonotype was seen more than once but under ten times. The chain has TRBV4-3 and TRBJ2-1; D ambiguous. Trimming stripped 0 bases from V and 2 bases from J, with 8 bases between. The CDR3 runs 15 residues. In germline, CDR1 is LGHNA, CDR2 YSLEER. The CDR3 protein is CASSQDLEPYNEQFF. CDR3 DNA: TGCGCCAGCAGCCAAGATTTGGAGCCCTACAATGAGCAGTTCTTC.

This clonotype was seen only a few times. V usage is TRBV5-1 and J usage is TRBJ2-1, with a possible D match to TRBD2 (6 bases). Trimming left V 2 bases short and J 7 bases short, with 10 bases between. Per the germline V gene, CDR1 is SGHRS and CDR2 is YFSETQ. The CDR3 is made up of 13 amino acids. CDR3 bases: TGCGCCAGCAGCTTTCGCGGGGAGAATGAGCAGTTCTTC. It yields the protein CASSFRGENEQFF.

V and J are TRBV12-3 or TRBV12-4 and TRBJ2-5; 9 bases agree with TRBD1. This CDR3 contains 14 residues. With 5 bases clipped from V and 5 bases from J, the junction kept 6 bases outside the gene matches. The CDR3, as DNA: TGTGCCAGCAGTGGAAGGACAGGGGTTGAGACCCAGTACTTC. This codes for CASSGRTGVETQYF.

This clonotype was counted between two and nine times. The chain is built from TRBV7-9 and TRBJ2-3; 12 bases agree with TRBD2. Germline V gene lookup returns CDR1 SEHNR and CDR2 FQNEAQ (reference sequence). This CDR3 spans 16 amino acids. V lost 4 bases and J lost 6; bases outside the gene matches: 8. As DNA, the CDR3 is TGTGCCAGCAGCTCTCCTAGCGGGAGGGCATCCGATACGCAGTATTTT. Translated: CASSSPSGRASDTQYF.

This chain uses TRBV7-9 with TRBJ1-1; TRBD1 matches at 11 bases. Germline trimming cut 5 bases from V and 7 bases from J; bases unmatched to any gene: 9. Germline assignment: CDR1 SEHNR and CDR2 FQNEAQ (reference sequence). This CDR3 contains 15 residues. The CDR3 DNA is TGTGCCAGCAGCAGTCGGACAGGGGGCATCGGTGAAGCTTTCTTT. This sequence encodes CASSSRTGGIGEAFF.

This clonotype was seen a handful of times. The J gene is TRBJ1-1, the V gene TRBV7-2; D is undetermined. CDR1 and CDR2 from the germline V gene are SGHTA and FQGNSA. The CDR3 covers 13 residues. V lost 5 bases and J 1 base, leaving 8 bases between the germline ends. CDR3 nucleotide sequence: TGTGCCAGCAGCAGCTGGGGGAACACTGAAGCTTTCTTT. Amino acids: CASSSWGNTEAFF.

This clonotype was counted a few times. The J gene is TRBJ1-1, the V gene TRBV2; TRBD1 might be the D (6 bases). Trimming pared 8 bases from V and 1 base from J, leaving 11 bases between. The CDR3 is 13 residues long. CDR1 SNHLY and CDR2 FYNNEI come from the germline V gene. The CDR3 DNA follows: TGTGCCAGCGGAGGGGACACGAACACTGAAGCTTTCTTT. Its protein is CASGGDTNTEAFF.

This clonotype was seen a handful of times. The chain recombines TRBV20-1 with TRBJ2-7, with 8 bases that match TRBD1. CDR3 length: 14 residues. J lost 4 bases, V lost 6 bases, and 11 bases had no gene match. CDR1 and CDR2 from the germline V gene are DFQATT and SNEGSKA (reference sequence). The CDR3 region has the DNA TGCAGTGCCCGAGACAGGGGAAGACGATACGAGCAGTACTTC. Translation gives CSARDRGRRYEQYF.